These 12 T cell receptor beta chains share one sample of origin, sequenced in a study of cytomegalovirus exposure and HLA in healthy donors. Amplification used 60 Vbeta primers and 13 Jbeta primers. Only in-frame clones appear in the TCRdb table, and some are missing; sequencing was by immunoSEQ multiplex PCR. This sample yields about 140,000 clones, of which roughly 80% are seen a single time; about 1.6% belongs to the top ten. The source material was PBMCs. Every receptor here comes from a female donor in good health and CMV-seronegative.

Worth noting for this clone: A read error may produce the germline difference seen at one junction end. The rearrangement links TRBV28 to TRBJ1-1; a weak D match, TRBD1 (6 bases). This CDR3 region has 12 residues. Germline CDR1 MDHEN, CDR2 SYDVKM. The CDR3 here is CASTSPRDTPTF. CDR3 in DNA: TGTGCCAGCACTTCCCCCCGGGACACCCCAACCTTT. The full variable domain, with the rest looked up from reference TRBV28 and TRBJ1-1, is DVKVTQSSRYLVKRTGEKVFLECVQDMDHENMFWYRQDPGLGLRLIYFSYDVKMKEKGDIPEGYSVSREKKERFSLILESASTNQTSMYLCASTSPRDTPTFGQGTRLTVV.

V and J are TRBV6-5 and TRBJ2-3, with D possibly TRBD2 on 5 matching bases. CDR1 is MNHEY and CDR2 is SVGAGI in the germline V gene. The V end was cut by 4 bases, the J end by 2 bases, with 16 bases between. The CDR3 runs to 16 residues. CDR3 in DNA: TGTGCCAGCAGTTTTGACGGAGCGGAATCCACAGATACGCAGTATTTT. Its translation: CASSFDGAESTDTQYF.

In this sample, this clone turned up once. The J gene is TRBJ1-4, the V gene TRBV5-1; weak D call: TRBD1 (5 bases). CDR1 and CDR2 (germline): SGHRS, YFSETQ. Between the trimmed V and J ends, which lost 1 base and 3 bases, there was a span of 10 bases. CDR3 length equals 15 residues. CDR3 protein: CASSLQGVPNEKLFF. In nucleotides, the CDR3 is TGCGCCAGCAGCTTGCAAGGGGTCCCTAATGAAAAACTGTTTTTT. Based on the CDR3 plus reference TRBV5-1 and TRBJ1-4, the full variable domain is KAGVTQTPRYLIKTRGQQVTLSCSPISGHRSVSWYQQTPGQGLQFLFEYFSETQRNKGNFPGRFSGRQFSNSRSEMNVSTLELGDSALYLCASSLQGVPNEKLFFGSGTQLSVL.

The chain has TRBV10-2 and TRBJ1-6; tentatively, D is TRBD1 (6 bases). V shed 6 bases and J shed 8 bases, with 14 bases lying between them. The CDR3 is 14 residues long. From germline, CDR1 is WSHSY and CDR2 SAAADI. The CDR3 protein is CASREQGFDSPLHF. The CDR3 region has the DNA TGCGCCAGCAGGGAACAGGGATTTGATTCACCCCTCCACTTT.

This chain joins TRBV19 and TRBJ2-3, with a tentative D call TRBD1 (6 bases). Looked up from germline, CDR1 is LNHDA and CDR2 is SQIVND (reference sequence). The CDR3 has 17 residues. V was cut by 5 bases and J by 2 bases, with 20 bases left in between. CDR3 sequence (DNA): TGTGCCAGTAGTGGGAGAGGTGGGGGCACAAACACAGATACGCAGTATTTT. It translates to CASSGRGGGTNTDTQYF.

J is TRBJ2-7 and V is TRBV28; 9 bases map to TRBD2. The CDR3 consists of 15 residues. Unmatched junction bases numbered 10, after V lost 3 bases and J lost 7 bases. Germline values: CDR1 MDHEN, CDR2 SYDVKM. CDR3 DNA sequence: TGTGCCAGCAGTTTGGACACCCTGGCGGGAGGGGAGCAGTACTTC. It is translated as CASSLDTLAGGEQYF.

This clone appeared a single time. V is TRBV6-5 and J is TRBJ2-7; TRBD2 might be the D (6 bases). V was cut by 1 base and J by 7 bases, with 17 bases left in between. Germline loops: CDR1 MNHEY, CDR2 SVGAGI. The CDR3 covers 15 residues. Here the CDR3 reads CASSYYSSAEGEQYF. CDR3 in DNA: TGTGCCAGCAGTTACTATTCTAGCGCTGAGGGAGAGCAGTACTTC.

This rearrangement joins TRBV9 to TRBJ1-3; D is unresolved. Trimming took 7 bases from V and 0 from J, leaving 8 bases between them. Germline CDR1 SGDLS, CDR2 YYNGEE. This CDR3 is 13 amino acids long. In DNA, the CDR3 is TGTGCCAGCGGAGCCCTCTCTGGAAACACCATATATTTT. Amino acid sequence: CASGALSGNTIYF.

This clone was picked up a small number of times. J is TRBJ2-1 and V is TRBV28; D may be TRBD2 (6 bases). Germline lookup yields CDR1 MDHEN and CDR2 SYDVKM. The germline V and J ends were trimmed by 6 bases and 12 bases, with 18 bases remaining between them. The CDR3 contains 13 residues. Here the CDR3 DNA reads TGTGCCAGCAGCCCAGCTGCGGGAATGTCGCAGTTCTTC. It is translated as CASSPAAGMSQFF.

The chain uses TRBV7-2 and TRBJ2-6, with 9 bases lining up with TRBD2. V lost 2 bases to trimming and J lost 3 bases; unmatched junction nucleotides: 8. CDR3 size: 18 residues. The germline V gene encodes CDR1 SGHTA and CDR2 FQGNSA. CDR3 sequence reads: CASSLWRGGNGGANVLTF. The CDR3 DNA follows: TGTGCCAGCAGCTTATGGCGGGGGGGCAATGGTGGGGCCAACGTCCTGACTTTC.

This sequence joins TRBV27 and TRBJ2-7; D gene ambiguous. This CDR3 has 13 residues. V was clipped by 0 bases and J by 6 bases, with 9 bases between them. Germline V gene sequence: CDR1 MNHEY, CDR2 SMNVEV (reference sequence). The CDR3 loop reads CASSLSGGGEQYF. Here the CDR3 DNA reads TGTGCCAGCAGTTTATCAGGCGGTGGCGAGCAGTACTTC.

The rearrangement joins TRBV28 to TRBJ2-3, with TRBD2 matching over 8 bases. V shed 6 bases and J 6 bases; nucleotides not matched to a gene: 11. CDR1 is MDHEN and CDR2 is SYDVKM in the germline V gene. The CDR3 contains 15 residues. The CDR3 nucleotides read TGTGCCAGCAGCTCGGGACTAGGTTCAGGGGATACGCAGTATTTT. This encodes CASSSGLGSGDTQYF.